The present TCR beta chain was sequenced within a study of CD8+CD57+ T cells in acquired aplastic anemia. Background on the study: Sorting CD4+ and CD8+ cells gave DNA averaging 3.2 ug.

The V gene's germline CDR1 is MNHEY and CDR2 SVGEGT. The CDR3 runs 15 residues. The V gene lost 2 bases and the J gene lost 0 bases, with 7 bases spanning the gap. Genomic DNA, serving as template, underwent TCR beta VDJ and CDR3 profiling. TCRdb re-derived calls from the reads in MiXCR, one entry per CDR3 protein. Among over 150,000 distinct CDR3 sequences, around half were seen once, and the ten largest hold 10% to 15%. This clonotype has just a few counts. Sequencing was done on patients that had shown CD8+CD57+ cell expansion by flow cytometry. The rearrangement joins TRBV6-2 or TRBV6-3 to TRBJ1-4; D unresolved. Sequencing input: sorted CD4+, CD8+, or CD8+CD57+ T cells (not recorded which) from PBMCs. The clonotype comes from a human donor with aplastic anemia. The CDR3 sequence is CASSYPEATNEKLFF. In DNA, the CDR3 is TGTGCCAGCAGTTACCCGGAGGCAACTAATGAAAAACTGTTTTTT.